These 30 T cell receptor beta chains were all obtained from the same sample, sequenced in a study of T cell responses to AZD1222 COVID-19 vaccine (dated by TCRdb to the early 2020s). This sample's time point label indicates: baseline before first vaccination. The sample's treatment or condition, from its label and the paper: meningococcal conjugate vaccine given as trial control. The library was produced with the immunoSEQ multiplex PCR assay. Imported from immuneACCESS, the table was reduced by TCRdb to in-frame sequences with V and J called. These copies leave out some clones; in studies compared against another copy, an unresolved V gene accounts for under half, and the cause of the remainder is not known. The sample table contains approximately 130,000 clones; only one count was recorded for roughly 90% of them. Clones ranked in the top ten supply 11% of the sample. The specimen comprised peripheral blood, sampled on day 0 of MenACWY control vaccination. The receptors were sampled from an adult in good health.

The gene calls are TRBV6-4 and TRBJ2-3, with D perhaps TRBD1 (5 bases). V was trimmed by 3 bases and J by 4 bases, leaving 11 bases between them. The CDR3 sequence is 14 residues long. CDR1 and CDR2 from the germline V gene are MRHNA and SNTAGT. CDR3 in amino acids: CASSDIRGSDTQYF. CDR3 nucleotides: TGTGCCAGCAGTGATATAAGGGGATCAGATACGCAGTATTTT.

The gene calls are TRBV3-1 (or the pseudogene TRBV3-2) and TRBJ1-1; 9 bases agree with TRBD1. The CDR3 sequence is 12 residues long. V was pared by 7 bases and J by 7 bases, with 4 bases of the junction left unmatched. Germline V gene lookup returns CDR1 LGHDT and CDR2 YNNKEL (reference sequence). The CDR3 nucleotides are TGTGCCAGCATGGGACAGGGTAGTGAAGCTTTCTTT. Its translation: CASMGQGSEAFF.

The V gene is TRBV5-6, the J gene TRBJ1-1; the match to TRBD1 covers 7 bases. From germline, CDR1 is SGHDT and CDR2 YYEEEE. The length of the CDR3 is 14 residues. The V gene end was trimmed by 4 bases and the J gene end by 2 bases; junction bases not matched to a gene: 5. The CDR3 DNA sequence: TGTGCCAGCAGCCGGAGGGGGCCTAACACTGAAGCTTTCTTT. Translation: CASSRRGPNTEAFF.

The chain uses TRBV3-1 (or the pseudogene TRBV3-2) and TRBJ1-1; D possibly corresponds to TRBD1 (5 bases). CDR1 and CDR2 from the germline V gene are LGHDT and YNNKEL (reference sequence). The V end lost 1 base, the J end lost 4 bases, and 13 bases lay between the germline ends. This CDR3 is built from 15 residues. The CDR3 DNA reads as TGTGCCAGCAGCCAAGTCGGGGGGAAAGGCACTGAAGCTTTCTTT. Amino acids: CASSQVGGKGTEAFF.

The chain joins TRBV6-5 to TRBJ2-3; the D gene could be TRBD1 or TRBD2 (6 bases each). The CDR3 spans 15 residues. In germline, CDR1 is MNHEY, CDR2 SVGAGI. Trimming pared 2 bases from V and 2 bases from J, leaving 11 bases between. The CDR3 sequence is CASSYNRGPTDTQYF. Written as DNA, the CDR3 is TGTGCCAGCAGTTACAACCGGGGGCCCACAGATACGCAGTATTTT.

This rearrangement joins TRBV12-3 or TRBV12-4 to TRBJ2-7, with 7 nucleotides matching TRBD1. The CDR3 runs 13 residues. The V segment lost 5 bases and the J segment 5 bases; nucleotides outside the gene matches: 6. CDR3 in DNA: TGTGCCAGCAGTCCGACAGGGTACAACGAGCAGTACTTC. Its translation: CASSPTGYNEQYF.

The CDR3 coding sequence is TGTGCCAGCAGCTTGGGCATCTCAGGTCAGCCCCAGCATTTT. Encoded protein: CASSLGISGQPQHF. V gene TRBV5-5 combines with J gene TRBJ1-5; D gene unclear. The V and J ends lost 0 bases and 6 bases respectively, with 10 bases between them. CDR1 SGHKS and CDR2 YYEKEE come from the germline V gene (reference sequence). The CDR3 is made up of 14 amino acids. The full variable domain, with the rest looked up from reference TRBV5-5 and TRBJ1-5, is DAGVTQSPTHLIKTRGQQVTLRCSPISGHKSVSWYQQVLGQGPQFIFQYYEKEERGRGNFPDRFSARQFPNYSSELNVNALLLGDSALYLCASSLGISGQPQHFGDGTRLSIL.

The CDR3 sequence is CASSLSLSRELPYEQYF. The CDR3 bases are TGTGCCAGCAGTTTATCGCTCTCGCGGGAGTTACCCTACGAGCAGTACTTC. The chain is built from TRBV27 and TRBJ2-7; 7 positions agree with TRBD2. CDR3 length equals 17 residues. Germline lookup yields CDR1 MNHEY and CDR2 SMNVEV (reference sequence). Trimming cost V 0 bases and J 2 bases; bases outside gene matches: 10.

The rearrangement links TRBV29-1 to TRBJ2-1, with 7 bases matching TRBD2. The CDR3 runs to 13 residues. Germline V gene data show CDR1 as SQVTM and CDR2 as ANQGSEA. V shed 6 bases, J shed 0 bases, and the junction held 2 bases outside the gene matches. The CDR3 DNA is TGCAGCGTGAGGACTAGCTCCTACAATGAGCAGTTCTTC. Residues: CSVRTSSYNEQFF.

The CDR3, as DNA: TGTGCCAGCAGTAGGAGCGGGAAAGCAGATACGCAGTATTTT. Residues: CASSRSGKADTQYF. The genes are TRBV27 and TRBJ2-3, with 7 bases aligning to TRBD2. The V gene end was trimmed by 5 bases and the J gene end by 4 bases; junction bases not matched to a gene: 6. The germline gives CDR1 MNHEY, CDR2 SMNVEV (reference sequence). The CDR3 totals 14 residues.

This clone was observed a single time. J is TRBJ1-1 and V is TRBV6-4; no firm D call. This CDR3 is 14 amino acids long. Germline loops: CDR1 MRHNA, CDR2 SNTAGT. The germline V and J ends were trimmed by 3 bases and 10 bases, with 18 bases remaining between them. As DNA, the CDR3 is TGTGCCAGCAGTGAGGGAGACCTGGCGGGAGTAGCTTTCTTT. Translating it yields CASSEGDLAGVAFF.

This clone was detected a few times. The chain couples TRBV24-1 to TRBJ2-3; TRBD1 agrees at 10 bases. The CDR3 consists of 18 residues. Losses at the gene ends were 2 bases for V and 0 bases for J; bases not matched to a gene: 7. Per germline, CDR1 KGHDR and CDR2 SFDVKD. CDR3 sequence (DNA): TGTGCCACCAGTGATTCCGGGACAGGGGCCGCAAGCACAGATACGCAGTATTTT. Translated: CATSDSGTGAASTDTQYF.

The chain combines TRBV6-1 with TRBJ1-2; the match to TRBD1 covers 9 bases. This CDR3 comprises 15 residues. Germline CDR1 and CDR2: MNHNS and SASEGT. V shed 1 base, J shed 4 bases, and the junction held 4 bases outside the gene matches. The CDR3 sequence is CASSEGTGGGYGYTF. Written as DNA, the CDR3 is TGTGCCAGCAGTGAAGGTACAGGGGGCGGCTATGGCTACACCTTC.

The V and J genes are TRBV14 and TRBJ2-7, with unresolved D. Germline CDR1 SGHDN, CDR2 FVKESK. The CDR3 length is 13 residues. V lost 1 base and J lost 4, with 8 bases in between. CDR3 amino acids: CASSQGFLYEQYF. CDR3 nucleotide sequence: TGTGCCAGCAGCCAAGGGTTTTTGTACGAGCAGTACTTC.

The V and J genes are TRBV10-1 and TRBJ2-2; TRBD1 aligns across 8 bases. Germline CDR1 reads WNHNN; CDR2 reads SYGVQD (reference sequence). The V segment lost 7 bases and the J segment 5 bases; nucleotides outside the gene matches: 9. CDR3 length: 15 residues. The CDR3 reads CASISRTGTTGELFF. CDR3 DNA: TGCGCCAGCATATCGCGGACAGGGACAACCGGGGAGCTGTTTTTT.

The chain recombines TRBV27 with TRBJ1-6; the match to TRBD1 covers 7 bases. Germline V gives CDR1 MNHEY, CDR2 SMNVEV (reference sequence). CDR3 length equals 17 residues. J lost 4 bases, V lost 5 bases, and 11 bases had no gene match. CDR3 amino acids: CASSPRTGATYNSPLHF. The CDR3 bases are TGTGCCAGCAGTCCGCGGACAGGAGCTACTTATAATTCACCCCTCCACTTT.

V gene TRBV6-6 combines with J gene TRBJ2-1, with D tentatively TRBD2 (6 bases). The CDR3 contains 14 residues. Germline CDR1 and CDR2: MNHNY and SVGAGI (reference sequence). The germline V and J ends were trimmed by 6 bases and 6 bases, with 15 bases remaining between them. The CDR3 reads CASSRLGPANEQFF. The CDR3 nucleotides are TGTGCCAGCAGCCGACTAGGACCAGCCAATGAGCAGTTCTTC.

This chain connects TRBV7-2 to TRBJ1-3, with 7 bases matching TRBD1. In germline, CDR1 is SGHTA, CDR2 FQGNSA. The CDR3 loop spans 15 amino acids. Trimming at V came to 3 bases and at J to 3 bases, leaving 5 bases not matched to a gene. Written as DNA, the CDR3 is TGTGCCAGCAGCTTTCAGGGGGGAGGTGGAAACACCATATATTTT. Translated, it gives CASSFQGGGGNTIYF.

The chain is built from TRBV9 and TRBJ2-2; 11 bases are shared with TRBD2. The CDR3 extends over 15 amino acids. Germline CDR1 is SGDLS and CDR2 is YYNGEE. The V gene end was trimmed by 5 bases and the J gene end by 4 bases; junction bases not matched to a gene: 4. DNA of the CDR3: TGTGCCAGCAGTCTTAGCGGGAGGGTCACCGGGGAGCTGTTTTTT. Translation: CASSLSGRVTGELFF.

This clone was seen only once. J is TRBJ1-1 and V is TRBV6-2 or TRBV6-3; D is perhaps TRBD1 (5 bases). The CDR3 runs 13 residues. The V end was cut by 4 bases, the J end by 2 bases, with 8 bases between. Germline CDR1 reads MNHEY; CDR2 reads SVGEGT. CDR3 sequence: CASSSRGNTEAFF. Written as DNA, the CDR3 is TGTGCCAGCAGTTCGAGGGGAAACACTGAAGCTTTCTTT.

The genes are TRBV7-6 and TRBJ1-1; 8 bases agree with TRBD1. Germline lookup yields CDR1 SGHVS and CDR2 FNYEAQ. CDR3 length: 13 amino acids. The J segment lost 4 bases and the V segment lost 5 bases, leaving 3 bases of the junction unmatched. The CDR3 is CASSLTGATEAFF. CDR3 bases: TGTGCCAGCAGCCTGACAGGGGCCACTGAAGCTTTCTTT.

The chain recombines TRBV7-3 with TRBJ2-7, with 10 bases that match TRBD2. The germline V gene encodes CDR1 SGHTA and CDR2 FQGTGA. The CDR3 length is 17 residues. V lost 4 bases and J lost 4; bases outside the gene matches: 13. The CDR3 loop is CASSSQGGGLASYEQYF. For the CDR3, the DNA is TGTGCCAGCAGCTCCCAAGGGGGGGGACTAGCGAGTTACGAGCAGTACTTC. Full variable domain (outside the CDR3, taken from reference TRBV7-3 and TRBJ2-7): GAGVSQTPSNKVTEKGKYVELRCDPISGHTALYWYRQSLGQGPEFLIYFQGTGAADDSGLPNDRFFAVRPEGSVSTLKIQRTERGDSAVYLCASSSQGGGLASYEQYFGPGTRLTVT.

The chain carries TRBV7-8 and TRBJ2-6; no clear D. Deletions cut 7 bases from V and 0 bases from J, with 19 bases between. The CDR3 length is 18 residues. Germline CDR1 reads SGHVS; CDR2 reads FQNEAQ. DNA of the CDR3: TGTGCCAGCAAATCGATTCGAGGTCCCCGCTCTGGGGCCAACGTCCTGACTTTC. Translation gives CASKSIRGPRSGANVLTF.

The rearrangement joins TRBV30 to TRBJ1-6; TRBD1 is a possible D gene (6 bases). Deletions cut 4 bases from V and 7 bases from J, with 14 bases between. The CDR3 is 14 residues long. The germline V gene has CDR1 GTSNPN and CDR2 SVGIG (reference sequence). The CDR3 nucleotides are TGTGCCTGGAACGGGGGGGCAAGGAATTCACCCCTCCACTTT. Protein: CAWNGGARNSPLHF.

The V call is TRBV6-5, the J call TRBJ2-2, with D possibly matching TRBD2 (6 bases). The V and J ends lost 8 bases and 6 bases respectively, with 7 bases between them. The CDR3 spans 11 residues. The germline V gene has CDR1 MNHEY and CDR2 SVGAGI. Here the CDR3 reads CASGGAGELFF. The CDR3 DNA reads as TGTGCCAGCGGAGGGGCCGGGGAGCTGTTTTTT.

This clone was recorded once. CDR3 in amino acids: CASRGDPHGNEQFF. The CDR3 DNA reads as TGTGCCAGCAGGGGGGACCCTCACGGCAATGAGCAGTTCTTC. The gene calls are TRBV2 and TRBJ2-1; D might be TRBD1 or TRBD2, each matching 5 bases. The CDR3 length is 14 residues. V dropped 6 bases and J dropped 6 bases, with 15 bases sitting between them. CDR1 and CDR2 from the germline V gene are SNHLY and FYNNEI.

The chain joins TRBV12-3 or TRBV12-4 to TRBJ2-7, with D possibly matching TRBD2 (5 bases). The CDR3 contains 13 residues. V was shortened by 6 bases and J by 4 bases, with 13 bases between the two germline ends. The CDR3 coding sequence is TGTGCCAGCAGGTCGGCGGGCGGGTACGAGCAGTACTTC. It specifies CASRSAGGYEQYF.

This chain uses TRBV27 with TRBJ1-5; the D is unclear. Germline V gives CDR1 MNHEY, CDR2 SMNVEV (reference sequence). V lost 3 bases, J lost 4 bases, and 7 bases lay in between. The CDR3 runs 13 residues. The CDR3 sequence is CASSFLGNQPQHF. DNA for the CDR3: TGTGCCAGCAGTTTTTTGGGTAATCAGCCCCAGCATTTT.

J is TRBJ2-1 and V is TRBV30; 8 positions match TRBD2. Germline V lookup: CDR1 GTSNPN, CDR2 SVGIG (reference sequence). The CDR3 is 15 residues long. The trim removed 0 bases at V and 7 bases at J, leaving 8 bases unmatched. CDR3 in DNA: TGTGCCTGGAGTGTACAAGCGGGAGATGCGAATGAGCAGTTCTTC. Residues: CAWSVQAGDANEQFF.

The V gene is TRBV18, the J gene TRBJ1-5; D is unclear. Germline CDR1 KGHSH, CDR2 LQKENI. Deletions cut 2 bases from V and 0 bases from J, with 11 bases between. The CDR3 totals 16 residues. The CDR3 DNA reads TGTGCCAGCTCACCATATTCAGTAAATAGCAATCAGCCCCAGCATTTT. As protein: CASSPYSVNSNQPQHF. Full variable domain (remainder filled in from reference TRBV18 and TRBJ1-5): NAGVMQNPRHLVRRRGQEARLRCSPMKGHSHVYWYRQLPEEGLKFMVYLQKENIIDESGMPKERFSAEFPKEGPSILRIQQVVRGDSAAYFCASSPYSVNSNQPQHFGDGTRLSIL.